The rows below give T cell receptor beta chains drawn from one sample of a study of long-term antiretroviral therapy in people with HIV. TCRdb's copy holds only in-frame clones and misses some; the assay was immunoSEQ multiplex PCR. This sample has around 20,000 clones, with approximately 88% found just once. The source was unsorted PBMCs, collected about 6.1 years after starting antiretroviral therapy. The source is a man under 40 with HIV. Both conserved end residues are part of each CDR3. D genes are given only for firm matches. Rows may omit the clone size; those that give it use once, few, many or a size class.

TRBV28	TRBJ1-1	.	.	TGTGCCAGCAGTTTAGGGTTGTACACTGAAGCTTTCTTT	CASSLGLYTEAFF
TRBV5-6	TRBJ2-1	.	.	TGTGCCAGCAGCCCGGATACGTGGGCCTACAATGAGCAGTTCTTC	CASSPDTWAYNEQFF
TRBV11-2	TRBJ1-6	TRBD1	.	TGTGCCAGCAGCTTAGAGGGACAGGGCCATAATTCACCCCTCCACTTT	CASSLEGQGHNSPLHF
TRBV5-5	TRBJ1-1	.	.	TGTGCCAGCAGCTCCTGGAACACTGAAGCTTTCTTT	CASSSWNTEAFF
TRBV27	TRBJ2-1	.	.	TGTGCCAGCAGTTTAAAAGGCCCCTCGGGGATCTCCTACAATGAGCAGTTCTTC	CASSLKGPSGISYNEQFF
TRBV5-8	TRBJ1-5	.	.	TGTGCCAGCAGCTTGGGGCCCACCTTACAACAGCATTTT	CASSLGPTLQQHF
TRBV7-3	TRBJ2-2	TRBD1	once	TGTGCCAGCTCATTCGGGACAGGGGGTACCGGGGAGCTGTTTTTT	CASSFGTGGTGELFF
TRBV7-3	TRBJ2-6	.	once	TGTGCCAGCAGCTTGGAGATCTCTGGGGCCAACGTCCTGACTTTC	CASSLEISGANVLTF
TRBV5-3	TRBJ1-1	.	few	TGTGCCAGAAGCTTGGAGAGGGGTAAAGCGGTGAAGACTGAAGCTTTCTTT	CARSLERGKAVKTEAFF
TRBV7-9	TRBJ1-2	TRBD1	.	TGTGCCAGCAGCCTGGGACAGGGGGCCGGGAATGGCTACACCTTC	CASSLGQGAGNGYTF
TRBV27	TRBJ2-7	.	.	TGTGCCAGCAGTTCGGGAAACGGCCCCTACGAGCAGTACTTC	CASSSGNGPYEQYF
TRBV11-2	TRBJ2-5	TRBD2	.	TGTGCCAGCAGCTTGGCTCCGACTAGCGGCCAAGAGACCCAGTACTTC	CASSLAPTSGQETQYF
TRBV19	TRBJ1-3	.	.	TGTGCCAGTAGTATAAGCAGGGGACTCGGAAACACCATATATTTT	CASSISRGLGNTIYF
TRBV5-4	TRBJ2-1	TRBD2	.	TGTGCCAGCAGCCCGGGAGGATCCTACAATGAGCAGTTCTTC	CASSPGGSYNEQFF
TRBV7-3	TRBJ1-1	.	.	TGTGCCAGCAGCCAAGGCGGGGGCTCTGAAGCTTTCTTT	CASSQGGGSEAFF
TRBV28	TRBJ2-3	TRBD1	once	TGTGCCAGCAGCCCCGACAGGGGGCTATACACAGATACGCAGTATTTT	CASSPDRGLYTDTQYF
TRBV14	TRBJ2-3	.	.	TGTGCCAGCAGCCAACGTACCGGGAACTACTTCGCAGATACGCAGTATTTT	CASSQRTGNYFADTQYF
TRBV7-9	TRBJ1-4	.	.	TGTGCCAGCAGCCTCCCGGGACATCTTAATGAAAAACTGTTTTTT	CASSLPGHLNEKLFF
TRBV5-4	TRBJ1-1	.	few	TGTGCCAGCAGCTTCGAGACAGAGACCAACACTGAAGCTTTCTTT	CASSFETETNTEAFF
TRBV18	TRBJ2-5	TRBD1	.	TGTGCCAGCTCACCAAGGACAGGGTCAGAGACCCAGTACTTC	CASSPRTGSETQYF
TRBV7-2	TRBJ2-5	TRBD2	.	TGTGCCAGCAGCTCCCCCGCTGGGGCGGGGGTTCGAGAGACCCAGTACTTC	CASSSPAGAGVRETQYF
TRBV7-2	TRBJ2-7	TRBD1	.	TGTGCCAGCAGCTTTTACAGGGGGCACGGCGAGCAGTACTTC	CASSFYRGHGEQYF
TRBV14	TRBJ1-2	.	.	TGTGCCAGCAGTCAGCGTAGGGGTTCGAGGGTCTATGGCTACACCTTC	CASSQRRGSRVYGYTF
TRBV11-3	TRBJ1-3	.	.	TGTGCCAGCAGCTTCGGGGGGAGTTCTGGAAACACCATATATTTT	CASSFGGSSGNTIYF
TRBV7-8	TRBJ1-1	.	.	TGTGCCAGCAGCTTAGAGATAGCGCTGAACACTGAAGCTTTCTTT	CASSLEIALNTEAFF
TRBV4-2	TRBJ2-7	TRBD2	.	TGTGCCAGCAGCCAAGTGGTCCCCTTCGGGACTACCTACGAGCAGTACTTC	CASSQVVPFGTTYEQYF
TRBV15	TRBJ1-3	.	.	TGTGCCACCAGCAGAGACTTAATGAGCTCTGGAAACACCATATATTTT	CATSRDLMSSGNTIYF
TRBV7-9	TRBJ2-2	.	few	TGTGCCAGCAGCGAAAAGCTTGGGGGCAGCACCGGGGAGCTGTTTTTT	CASSEKLGGSTGELFF
TRBV6-5	TRBJ2-3	.	few	TGTGCCAGCAGTTACTCCTCAGGCCCCGGCGGGCAGTATTTT	CASSYSSGPGGQYF
TRBV7-2	TRBJ2-1	TRBD1	.	TGTGCCAGCAGCTGGGGGACAGTGGCTGAGCAGTTCTTC	CASSWGTVAEQFF
TRBV27	TRBJ2-1	TRBD2	.	TGTGCCAGCAGTTTATCGATACTAGCGGGGGGAACCCCCTACAATGAGCAGTTCTTC	CASSLSILAGGTPYNEQFF
TRBV4-2	TRBJ1-5	.	.	TGTGCCAGCAGCCAAGATCGCAGGGGAAATGGTCAGCCCCAGCATTTT	CASSQDRRGNGQPQHF
TRBV5-5	TRBJ2-3	.	few	TGTGCCAGCAGCTTGGAGGTCCAGGAAGCTCGCACAGATACGCAGTATTTT	CASSLEVQEARTDTQYF
TRBV4-1	TRBJ2-7	.	few	TGCGCCAGCAGCCAAGACAGGGGCTACGAGCAGTACTTC	CASSQDRGYEQYF
TRBV15	TRBJ1-3	.	.	TGTGCCACCAGCAGAGATGGTTCGGGAAACACCATATATTTT	CATSRDGSGNTIYF
TRBV5-4	TRBJ1-1	.	.	TGCGCCAGCAGCCAAGATGTTTCCGGAGACCGCAGGGGACAAGCTTTCTTT	CASSQDVSGDRRGQAFF
TRBV19	TRBJ1-5	.	.	TGTGCCACTTTACTTGACTGGCGCAGCAATCAGCCCCAGCATTTT	CATLLDWRSNQPQHF